This T cell receptor (beta chain) was identified during a study of CD8 T cells in Susac syndrome. Sequencing targeted TCR beta in T cells from blood (CD8+ and CD4+). Negative magnetic isolation gave CD8+ and CD4+ cells; FACS enriched CD8+ TEMRA. An amount of RNA that ranged from roughly 0.5 to 1 ug was reverse transcribed with random hexamers. TCRdb redid the calling of the immunoSEQ multiplex PCR reads with MiXCR, one entry per CDR3 protein. Counted here are tens of thousands of distinct CDR3 sequences, roughly 93% occurring once; the ten biggest clones make up about 0.54%. CDR3 length: 14 amino acids. V lost 5 bases, J lost 5 bases, and 16 bases lay in between.

Sequenced input: CD8+ T cells from PBMCs. This clonotype was obtained from a human donor in good health. The chain is built from TRBV12-3 or TRBV12-4 and TRBJ2-7, with a tentative D call TRBD1 (5 bases). CDR3 sequence: CASSPIAWGDEQYF. The CDR3 DNA reads as TGTGCCAGCAGTCCTATCGCCTGGGGCGACGAGCAGTACTTC.